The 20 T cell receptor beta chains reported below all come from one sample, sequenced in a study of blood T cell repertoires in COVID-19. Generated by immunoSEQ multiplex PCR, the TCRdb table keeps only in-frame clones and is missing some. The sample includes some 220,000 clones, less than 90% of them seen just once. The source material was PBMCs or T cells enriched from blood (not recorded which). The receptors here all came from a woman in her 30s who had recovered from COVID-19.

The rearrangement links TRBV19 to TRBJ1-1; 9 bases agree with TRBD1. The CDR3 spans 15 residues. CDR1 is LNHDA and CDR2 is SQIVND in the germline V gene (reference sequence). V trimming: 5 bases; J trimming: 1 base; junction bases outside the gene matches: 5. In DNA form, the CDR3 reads TGTGCCAGTAGTTTTAGGGACAGGGCGAACACTGAAGCTTTCTTT. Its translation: CASSFRDRANTEAFF. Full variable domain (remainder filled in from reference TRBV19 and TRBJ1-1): DGGITQSPKYLFRKEGQNVTLSCEQNLNHDAMYWYRQDPGQGLRLIYYSQIVNDFQKGDIAEGYSVSREKKESFPLTVTSAQKNPTAFYLCASSFRDRANTEAFFGQGTRLTVV.

CDR3 bases: TGTGCCAGCAGTTCCATTCGACAGGGACTCGATGGCTACACCTTC. This gives the protein CASSSIRQGLDGYTF. The chain uses TRBV27 and TRBJ1-2; 7 bases are shared with TRBD1. Germline V gene sequence: CDR1 MNHEY, CDR2 SMNVEV (reference sequence). Unmatched junction bases numbered 11, after V lost 4 bases and J lost 6 bases. This CDR3 has 15 amino acids.

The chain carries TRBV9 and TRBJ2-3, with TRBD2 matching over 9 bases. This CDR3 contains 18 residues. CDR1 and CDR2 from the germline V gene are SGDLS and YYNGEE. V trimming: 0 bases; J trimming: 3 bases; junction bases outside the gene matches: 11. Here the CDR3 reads CASSVDPPGSGGTDTQYF. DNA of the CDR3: TGTGCCAGCAGCGTAGATCCTCCCGGTAGCGGGGGAACAGATACGCAGTATTTT. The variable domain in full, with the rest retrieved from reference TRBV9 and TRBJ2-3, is DSGVTQTPKHLITATGQRVTLRCSPRSGDLSVYWYQQSLDQGLQFLIQYYNGEERAKGNILERFSAQQFPDLHSELNLSSLELGDSALYFCASSVDPPGSGGTDTQYFGPGTRLTVL.

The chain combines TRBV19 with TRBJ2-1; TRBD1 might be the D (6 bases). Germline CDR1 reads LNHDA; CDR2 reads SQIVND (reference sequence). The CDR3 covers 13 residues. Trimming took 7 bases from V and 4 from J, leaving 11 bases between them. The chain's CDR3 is CASMGAPYNEQFF. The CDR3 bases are TGTGCCAGTATGGGGGCCCCGTACAATGAGCAGTTCTTC.

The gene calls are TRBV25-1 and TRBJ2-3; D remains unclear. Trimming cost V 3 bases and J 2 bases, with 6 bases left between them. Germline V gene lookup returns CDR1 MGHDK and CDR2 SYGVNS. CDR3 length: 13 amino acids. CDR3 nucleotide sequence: TGTGCCAGCAGTGACCCTTTCACAGATACGCAGTATTTT. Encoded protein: CASSDPFTDTQYF.

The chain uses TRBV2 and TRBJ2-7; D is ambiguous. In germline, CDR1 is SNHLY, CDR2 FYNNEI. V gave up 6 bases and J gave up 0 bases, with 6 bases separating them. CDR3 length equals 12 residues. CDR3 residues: CASRTVSYEQYF. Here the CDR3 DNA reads TGTGCCAGCAGGACTGTCTCCTACGAGCAGTACTTC.

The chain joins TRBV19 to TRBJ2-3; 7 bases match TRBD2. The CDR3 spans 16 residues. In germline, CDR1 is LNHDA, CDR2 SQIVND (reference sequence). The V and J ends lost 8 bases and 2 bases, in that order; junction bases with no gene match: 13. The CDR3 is CASGKQRAGPTDTQYF. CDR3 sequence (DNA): TGTGCCAGTGGCAAACAGAGAGCGGGACCCACAGATACGCAGTATTTT.

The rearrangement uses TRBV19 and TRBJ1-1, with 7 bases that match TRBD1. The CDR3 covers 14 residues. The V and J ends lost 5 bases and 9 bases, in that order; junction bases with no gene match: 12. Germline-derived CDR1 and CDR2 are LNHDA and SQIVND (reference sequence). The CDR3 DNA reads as TGTGCCAGTAGTCGCGCGGACAGGCCAGCACAAGCTTTCTTT. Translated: CASSRADRPAQAFF.

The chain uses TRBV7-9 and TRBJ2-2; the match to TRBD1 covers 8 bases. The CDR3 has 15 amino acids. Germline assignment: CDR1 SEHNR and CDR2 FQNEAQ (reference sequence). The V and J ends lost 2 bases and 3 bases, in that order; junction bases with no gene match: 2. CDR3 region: CASSLQGAYTGELFF. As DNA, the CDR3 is TGTGCCAGCAGCTTACAGGGGGCCTACACCGGGGAGCTGTTTTTT.

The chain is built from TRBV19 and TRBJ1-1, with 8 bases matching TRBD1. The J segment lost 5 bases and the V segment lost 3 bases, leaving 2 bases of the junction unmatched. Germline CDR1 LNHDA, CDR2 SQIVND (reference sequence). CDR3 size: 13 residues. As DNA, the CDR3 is TGTGCCAGTAGTATTCAGGGGGCAACTGAAGCTTTCTTT. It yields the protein CASSIQGATEAFF.

CDR3: CASSDTLDGYTF. As DNA, the CDR3 is TGTGCCAGCAGCGATACATTGGATGGCTACACCTTC. V gene TRBV9 combines with J gene TRBJ1-2; D call uncertain. The CDR3 contains 12 residues. Germline-derived CDR1 and CDR2 are SGDLS and YYNGEE. The V and J ends lost 3 bases and 6 bases respectively, with 9 bases between them.

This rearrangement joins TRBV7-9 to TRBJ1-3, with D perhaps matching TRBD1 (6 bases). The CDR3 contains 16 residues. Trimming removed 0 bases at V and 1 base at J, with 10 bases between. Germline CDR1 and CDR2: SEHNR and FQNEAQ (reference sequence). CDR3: CASSLAVRGSGNTIYF. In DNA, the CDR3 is TGTGCCAGCAGCTTAGCGGTGAGGGGGTCTGGAAACACCATATATTTT.

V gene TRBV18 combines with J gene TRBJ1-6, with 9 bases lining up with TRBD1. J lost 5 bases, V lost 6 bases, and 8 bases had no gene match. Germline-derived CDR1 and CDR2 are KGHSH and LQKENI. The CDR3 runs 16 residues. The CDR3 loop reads CASSPGQGPDNSPLHF. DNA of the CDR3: TGTGCCAGCTCCCCGGGACAGGGCCCAGATAATTCACCCCTCCACTTT.

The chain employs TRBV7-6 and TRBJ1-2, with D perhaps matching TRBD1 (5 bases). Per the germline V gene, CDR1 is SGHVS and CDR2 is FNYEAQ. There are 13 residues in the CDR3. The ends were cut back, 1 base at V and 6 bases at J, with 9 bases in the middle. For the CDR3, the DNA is TGTGCCAGCAGCTTAGGGACATTTGATGGCTACACCTTC. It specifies CASSLGTFDGYTF.

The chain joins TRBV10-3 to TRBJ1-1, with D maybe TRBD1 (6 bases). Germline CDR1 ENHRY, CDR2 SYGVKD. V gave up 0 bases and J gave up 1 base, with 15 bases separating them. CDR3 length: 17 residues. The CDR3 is CAISESAQGRGNTEAFF. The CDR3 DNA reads TGTGCCATCAGTGAGTCGGCCCAGGGCAGGGGGAACACTGAAGCTTTCTTT.

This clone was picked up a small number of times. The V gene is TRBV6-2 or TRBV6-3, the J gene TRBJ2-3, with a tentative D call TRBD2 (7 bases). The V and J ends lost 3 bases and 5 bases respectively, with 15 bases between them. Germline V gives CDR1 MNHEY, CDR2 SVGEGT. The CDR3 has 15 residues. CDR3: CASSYPRGALDTQYF. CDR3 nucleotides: TGTGCCAGCAGTTATCCACGGGGGGCCTTAGATACGCAGTATTTT.

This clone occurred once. CDR3 DNA sequence: TGTGCCAGCAGCTTAGTGTCAAATACGGCCTACGAGCAGTACTTC. Its protein product is CASSLVSNTAYEQYF. This sequence joins TRBV7-9 and TRBJ2-7; D is uncertain. The germline V and J ends were trimmed by 1 base and 2 bases, with 12 bases remaining between them. This CDR3 is built from 15 residues. Germline V gene data show CDR1 as SEHNR and CDR2 as FQNEAQ (reference sequence).

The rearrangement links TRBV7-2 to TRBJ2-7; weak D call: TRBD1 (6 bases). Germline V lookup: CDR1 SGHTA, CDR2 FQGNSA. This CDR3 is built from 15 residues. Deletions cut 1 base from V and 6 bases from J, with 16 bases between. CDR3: CASSLVPNRAAEQYF. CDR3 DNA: TGTGCCAGCAGCTTAGTTCCGAACAGGGCGGCCGAGCAGTACTTC.

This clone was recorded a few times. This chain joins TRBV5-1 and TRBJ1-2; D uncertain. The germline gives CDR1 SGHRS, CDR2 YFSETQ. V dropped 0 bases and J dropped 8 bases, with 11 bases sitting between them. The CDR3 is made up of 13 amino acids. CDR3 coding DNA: TGCGCCAGCAGCTTGGGGCCGGAGAGAGGCTACACCTTC. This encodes CASSLGPERGYTF.

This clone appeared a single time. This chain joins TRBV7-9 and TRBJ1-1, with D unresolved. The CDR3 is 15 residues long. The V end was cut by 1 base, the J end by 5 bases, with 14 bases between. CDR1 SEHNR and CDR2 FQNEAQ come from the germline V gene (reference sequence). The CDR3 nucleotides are TGTGCCAGCAGCTTAGAACCCCCAAGGGAGACTGAAGCTTTCTTT. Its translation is CASSLEPPRETEAFF.